This is a list of T cell receptor beta chains from one sample in a study of human T cells and chemical hapten exposure. MiXCR, run by TCRdb on the RACE reads, gives a single entry per CDR3 protein. The table includes about 160,000 distinct CDR3 sequences, around a quarter detected once. This sample comprised whole blood, obtained in connection with sensitization to the hapten diphenylcyclopropenone (DPC). The origin of the receptors is a woman aged 18 to 35 with alopecia areata. Some clones in this sample may be carry-over from other donors' samples. Each CDR3 is given with its conserved first and last residue. The D gene is left open where the match is weak. The listing skips clone size in some rows; elsewhere it reads once, few, many or a size class.

V: TRBV3-1
D: TRBD1
J: TRBJ2-4
size: few
CDR3: CASSSPGQDKNIQYF
DNA: TGTGCCAGCAGCTCCCCCGGACAGGACAAAAACATTCAGTACTTC

V: TRBV6-2/TRBV6-3
D: TRBD2
J: TRBJ2-3
size: .
CDR3: CASWTSGGMRTQYF
DNA: TGTGCCAGCTGGACTAGCGGGGGGATGCGGACGCAGTATTTT

V: TRBV25-1
D: TRBD1
J: TRBJ2-4
size: .
CDR3: CASSDVEGAAKNIQYF
DNA: TGTGCCAGCAGTGACGTCGAGGGGGCGGCCAAAAACATTCAGTACTTC

V: TRBV7-9
D: .
J: TRBJ2-1
size: .
CDR3: CASSPEVFEQFF
DNA: TGTGCCAGCAGCCCAGAGGTCTTTGAGCAGTTCTTC

V: TRBV6-6
D: .
J: TRBJ1-1
size: few
CDR3: CASSWGGNTEAFF
DNA: TGTGCCAGCAGTTGGGGGGGGAACACTGAAGCTTTCTTT

V: TRBV18
D: .
J: TRBJ1-1
size: .
CDR3: CASSPGMNTEAFF
DNA: TGTGCCAGCAGTCCAGGAATGAACACTGAAGCTTTCTTT

V: TRBV6-1
D: .
J: TRBJ2-7
size: few
CDR3: CASRDWYEQYF
DNA: TGTGCCAGCAGGGACTGGTACGAGCAGTACTTC

V: TRBV29-1
D: TRBD2
J: TRBJ2-1
size: .
CDR3: CSVDNLRLAGERDEQFF
DNA: TGCAGCGTTGACAACTTACGACTAGCGGGGGAGAGGGATGAGCAGTTCTTC

V: TRBV15
D: .
J: TRBJ1-1
size: .
CDR3: CATSRERTANTEAFF
DNA: TGTGCCACCAGCAGAGAGCGGACGGCGAACACTGAAGCTTTCTTT

V: TRBV7-2
D: .
J: TRBJ1-2
size: .
CDR3: CASSLSRATYGYTF
DNA: TGTGCCAGCAGCTTATCCAGAGCCACCTATGGCTACACCTTC

V: TRBV4-2
D: .
J: TRBJ2-1
size: few
CDR3: CASSRGRVRNEQFF
DNA: TGTGCCAGCAGCCGGGGACGAGTGAGGAATGAGCAGTTCTTC

V: TRBV5-6
D: .
J: TRBJ2-7
size: .
CDR3: CASSLPGLSEQYF
DNA: TGTGCCAGCAGCTTGCCCGGTCTTTCCGAGCAGTACTTC

V: TRBV29-1
D: TRBD1
J: TRBJ1-2
size: few
CDR3: CSVFRTGNFLNYGYTF
DNA: TGCAGCGTTTTCCGGACAGGGAACTTTCTTAACTATGGCTACACCTTC

V: TRBV3-1
D: .
J: TRBJ2-6
size: few
CDR3: CASSHLSGRANVLTF
DNA: TGTGCCAGCAGCCACCTCTCGGGCCGGGCCAACGTCCTGACTTTC

V: TRBV4-2
D: TRBD2
J: TRBJ2-3
size: .
CDR3: CASSQDAVPGLAFPTDTQYF
DNA: TGTGCCAGCAGCCAAGACGCAGTTCCGGGACTAGCTTTCCCCACAGATACGCAGTATTTT

V: TRBV29-1
D: .
J: TRBJ1-5
size: medium-sized
CDR3: CISMGGYSNQPQHF
DNA: TGCATCTCAATGGGGGGGTATAGCAATCAGCCCCAGCATTTT

V: TRBV7-2
D: .
J: TRBJ2-1
size: .
CDR3: CASSIEVGEQFF
DNA: TGTGCCAGCAGTATCGAGGTAGGTGAGCAGTTCTTC

V: TRBV5-6
D: .
J: TRBJ1-1
size: few
CDR3: CASSLVDSTEAFF
DNA: TGTGCCAGCAGCTTGGTGGACAGCACTGAAGCTTTCTTT

V: TRBV27
D: TRBD2
J: TRBJ2-7
size: few
CDR3: CASSRLAGSYEQYF
DNA: TGTGCCAGCAGCCGACTAGCGGGGTCCTACGAGCAGTACTTC

V: TRBV28
D: .
J: TRBJ2-1
size: few
CDR3: CASGSLPGYPFF
DNA: TGTGCCAGCGGATCGCTTCCAGGGTACCCGTTCTTC

V: TRBV2
D: .
J: TRBJ2-7
size: many
CDR3: CASSEVYEQYF
DNA: TGTGCCAGCAGTGAAGTCTACGAGCAGTACTTC

V: TRBV12-3/TRBV12-4
D: .
J: TRBJ2-7
size: .
CDR3: CASPHEQYF
DNA: TGTGCCAGCCCCCACGAGCAGTACTTC

V: TRBV5-1
D: TRBD2
J: TRBJ2-1
size: .
CDR3: CASSGLAGARYNERFF
DNA: TGCGCCAGCAGCGGACTAGCGGGGGCAAGATACAATGAGCGGTTCTTC

V: TRBV10-2
D: TRBD1
J: TRBJ1-1
size: few
CDR3: CASIRTGRTEAFF
DNA: TGCGCCAGCATCCGGACAGGGAGAACTGAAGCTTTCTTT

V: TRBV11-1
D: TRBD1
J: TRBJ1-1
size: .
CDR3: CASSFTGGTEAFF
DNA: TGTGCCAGCAGCTTCACAGGGGGAACTGAAGCTTTCTTT

V: TRBV9
D: .
J: TRBJ2-7
size: .
CDR3: CASSVGAGGLSYEQYF
DNA: TGTGCCAGCAGCGTAGGGGCAGGAGGGCTCTCCTACGAGCAGTACTTC

V: TRBV7-9
D: .
J: TRBJ1-1
size: .
CDR3: CASSLAVRNTEAFF
DNA: TGTGCCAGCAGCTTAGCGGTCAGGAACACTGAAGCTTTCTTT

V: TRBV7-2
D: .
J: TRBJ1-4
size: .
CDR3: CASSFNGEKLFF
DNA: TGTGCCAGCAGCTTTAACGGTGAAAAACTGTTTTTT

V: TRBV9
D: .
J: TRBJ1-3
size: .
CDR3: CASSVEGAGNTIYF
DNA: TGTGCCAGCAGCGTAGAGGGTGCTGGAAACACCATATATTTT

V: TRBV6-1
D: .
J: TRBJ1-3
size: .
CDR3: CASNTQGSGNTIYF
DNA: TGTGCCAGCAACACGCAGGGGTCGGGAAACACCATATATTTT

V: TRBV2
D: TRBD2
J: TRBJ2-1
size: .
CDR3: CASRERTSGSYEQFF
DNA: TGTGCCAGCAGGGAAAGGACTAGCGGGAGCTATGAGCAGTTCTTC

V: TRBV9
D: .
J: TRBJ2-5
size: .
CDR3: CASSVEVGSSSQYF
DNA: TGTGCCAGCAGCGTAGAGGTCGGGAGTAGTAGCCAGTACTTC

V: TRBV5-1
D: .
J: TRBJ2-2
size: .
CDR3: CASSLQANTGELFF
DNA: TGCGCCAGCAGCCTCCAGGCAAACACCGGGGAGCTGTTTTTT

V: TRBV20-1
D: .
J: TRBJ1-5
size: .
CDR3: CSATRRSNQPQHF
DNA: TGCAGTGCTACCCGGCGGAGTAATCAGCCCCAGCATTTT

V: TRBV6-5
D: TRBD2
J: TRBJ2-3
size: few
CDR3: CASSRTSGSTDTQYF
DNA: TGTGCCAGCAGCCGGACTAGCGGTTCCACAGATACGCAGTATTTT

V: TRBV4-3
D: .
J: TRBJ2-6
size: .
CDR3: CATGTQGAGANVLTF
DNA: TGCGCCACGGGCACTCAAGGGGCTGGGGCCAACGTCCTGACTTTC

V: TRBV24-1
D: TRBD2
J: TRBJ2-3
size: .
CDR3: CATGRAGSTDTQYF
DNA: TGTGCCACCGGGAGGGCAGGGTCGACAGATACGCAGTATTTT

V: TRBV29-1
D: .
J: TRBJ1-2
size: .
CDR3: CSVEYSDYGYTF
DNA: TGCAGCGTTGAATATTCAGACTATGGCTACACCTTC

V: TRBV20-1
D: .
J: TRBJ2-3
size: .
CDR3: CSAPQGADTQYF
DNA: TGCAGTGCCCCCCAGGGAGCAGATACGCAGTATTTT

V: TRBV7-2
D: .
J: TRBJ2-1
size: few
CDR3: CASSFPPSSYNEQFF
DNA: TGTGCCAGCAGCTTTCCACCTTCCTCCTACAATGAGCAGTTCTTC

V: TRBV7-2
D: .
J: TRBJ1-6
size: .
CDR3: CASSRAPGLSSPLHF
DNA: TGTGCCAGCAGCCGGGCTCCAGGGTTAAGTTCACCCCTCCACTTT

V: TRBV7-2
D: TRBD1
J: TRBJ1-1
size: few
CDR3: CASSLANRDRAFF
DNA: TGTGCCAGCAGCTTAGCGAATAGGGACAGAGCTTTCTTT